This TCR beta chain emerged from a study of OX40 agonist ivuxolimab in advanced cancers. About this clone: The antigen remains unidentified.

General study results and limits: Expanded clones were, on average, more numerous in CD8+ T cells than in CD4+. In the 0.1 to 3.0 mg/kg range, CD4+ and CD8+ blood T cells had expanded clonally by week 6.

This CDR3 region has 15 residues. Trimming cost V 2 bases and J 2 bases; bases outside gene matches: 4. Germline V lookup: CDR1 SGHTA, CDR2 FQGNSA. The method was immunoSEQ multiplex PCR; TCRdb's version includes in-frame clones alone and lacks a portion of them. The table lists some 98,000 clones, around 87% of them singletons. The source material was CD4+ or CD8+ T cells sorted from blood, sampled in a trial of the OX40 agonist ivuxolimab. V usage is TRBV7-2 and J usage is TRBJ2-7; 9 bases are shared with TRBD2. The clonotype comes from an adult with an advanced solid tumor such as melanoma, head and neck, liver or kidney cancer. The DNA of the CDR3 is TGTGCCAGCAGCTTACGGAGCGGGGGGCCCTACGAGCAGTACTTC. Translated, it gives CASSLRSGGPYEQYF.